The T cell receptor beta chain under discussion was sequenced for a study of T cells in Graves' hyperthyroidism and ophthalmopathy. At the level of the study: Specimen type is peripheral blood, collected at initial diagnosis prior to any treatment.

The CDR3 regions of TCR beta were amplified from RNA transcripts. In the first-round RT-PCR of the TCR CDR3, the HTBI primer set was used. A single record per CDR3 protein comes from TCRdb applying MiXCR to the multiplex PCR reads. The table shows more than 450,000 distinct CDR3 sequences, with around 20% occurring only once. Findings of the study overall: In the analysis, a 13 V-J model separated ophthalmopathy from stable hyperthyroidism. Blood also held most thyroid clonotypes expanded beyond 0.001.

Germline CDR1 KGHSH, CDR2 LQKENI. V lost 2 bases and J 1 base, leaving 11 bases between the germline ends. The CDR3 consists of 15 residues. In regard to this clonotype: Its cognate antigen is unknown.

The material sequenced was blood. The chain combines TRBV18 with TRBJ1-1; TRBD1 might be the D (5 bases). The sequence was obtained from a man between 35 and 55 years old with Graves' ophthalmopathy. The CDR3 sequence is CASSPFEGWNTEAFF. CDR3 DNA sequence: TGTGCCAGCTCACCATTTGAGGGGTGGAACACTGAAGCTTTCTTT.